The present entry profiles one TCR beta chain with its context. TCRdb's copy holds only in-frame clones and misses some; the assay was immunoSEQ multiplex PCR. The sample carries roughly 220,000 clones, roughly 80% recorded once. The data stem from a study of blood T cell repertoires in COVID-19. The CDR3 loop spans 15 amino acids. Germline lookup yields CDR1 SGHNT and CDR2 YYREEE (reference sequence). Trimming stripped 1 base from V and 1 base from J, with 11 bases between. The chain couples TRBV5-4 to TRBJ1-1; no definite D call. This clonotype was sampled from an older woman who had recovered from COVID-19. The sample was peripheral blood. The CDR3 region has the DNA TGTGCCAGCAGCTTGTCCCGAACGGGGAACACTGAAGCTTTCTTT. Translation gives CASSLSRTGNTEAFF.